A selection of T cell receptor beta chains follows, all from one sample in a study of T cell repertoires in cytomegalovirus infection. One entry per CDR3 protein results from TCRdb running MiXCR on the reads. Here the sample spans hundreds of thousands of distinct CDR3 sequences, 33% being singletons. These receptors are not linked to any known antigen. The source was cultured PBMCs, collected from culture after CMV antigen stimulation. The receptors stem from a human donor in good health (CMV status not recorded). Some clones in this sample may be carry-over from other donors' samples. CDR3s include the opening cysteine and the closing phenylalanine or tryptophan. Each record gives: D gene, V gene, J gene, clone size, CDR3 DNA, CDR3 protein. A D gene is named only where the DNA matches it firmly. Clone size, where shown, is once, few, many, or a class for clones that have expanded.

TRBD2	TRBV27	TRBJ2-1	.	TGTGCCAGCAGAAGGCTCTCGACTAGCGGTGAGCAGTTCTTC	CASRRLSTSGEQFF
TRBD2	TRBV11-2	TRBJ2-7	.	TGTGCCAGCAGCTTAGGGGTTAGTAGCGGGAACGAGCAGTACTTC	CASSLGVSSGNEQYF
.	TRBV19	TRBJ1-4	few	TGTGCCAGTAAGGGGAACGAAAAACTGTTTTTT	CASKGNEKLFF
.	TRBV7-9	TRBJ2-1	few	TGTGCCAGCAGCCCCGTTCCAGCACTCTACAATGAGCAGTTCTTC	CASSPVPALYNEQFF
TRBD1	TRBV7-2	TRBJ2-5	.	TGTGCCAGCAGCCTGAGTGGATGGGGACAGCAAGAGACCCAGTACTTC	CASSLSGWGQQETQYF
TRBD1	TRBV19	TRBJ1-5	few	TGTGCCAGTAGTATAATTGGGACAGGGGCCACTCAGCCCCAGCATTTT	CASSIIGTGATQPQHF
TRBD2	TRBV12-3/TRBV12-4	TRBJ2-1	.	TGTGCCAGCATCCCGGTCGGGGCTAGCGGGAGTAAGACGGATGAGCAGTTCTTC	CASIPVGASGSKTDEQFF
TRBD1	TRBV7-8	TRBJ2-3	few	TGTGCCAGCAGCTTCGGACAGGGGGGAGATACGCAGTATTTT	CASSFGQGGDTQYF
.	TRBV2	TRBJ1-1	few	TGTGCCAGCAGGGGATATACACCCAACACTGAAGCTTTCTTT	CASRGYTPNTEAFF
TRBD2	TRBV10-1	TRBJ2-1	.	TGCGCCAGCCAAGATAGCGGGAGCGTCCATGAGCAGTTCTTC	CASQDSGSVHEQFF
.	TRBV12-3/TRBV12-4	TRBJ2-1	.	TGTGCCAGCAGTTCCCTAGGCGAGCAGTTCTTC	CASSSLGEQFF
.	TRBV6-1	TRBJ2-2	.	TGTGCCAGCAGTTACTCTACCCCTCAGAAGGGCACAAACACCGGGGAGCTGTTTTTT	CASSYSTPQKGTNTGELFF
TRBD1	TRBV28	TRBJ1-1	few	TGTGCCAGCAGTTTATCCTCGGAGGGGGCGGGTGAAGCTTTCTTT	CASSLSSEGAGEAFF
TRBD2	TRBV20-1	TRBJ2-3	.	TGCAGTGCTAGAGACCCCCAGGGGAGCGGGGGAACAGATACGCAGTATTTT	CSARDPQGSGGTDTQYF
.	TRBV7-9	TRBJ1-1	few	TGTGCCAGCAGCTCGGGGGGGGGATCTGAAGCTTTCTTT	CASSSGGGSEAFF
TRBD2	TRBV7-2	TRBJ2-3	many	TGTGCCAGCAGCTCCCGGGGGGGCCGAAACACAGATACGCAGTATTTT	CASSSRGGRNTDTQYF
.	TRBV7-2	TRBJ1-5	.	TGTGCCAGCAGCTTAGAAGTAGGGGCCAATCAGCCCCAGCATTTT	CASSLEVGANQPQHF
.	TRBV7-4	TRBJ2-1	.	TGTGCCAGCAGCCCGGTCTACTCCTACAATGAGCAGTTCTTC	CASSPVYSYNEQFF
.	TRBV27	TRBJ2-7	few	TGTGCCAGCAGTTTATCCCCAGGCTTTGGAGAGCAGTACTTC	CASSLSPGFGEQYF
.	TRBV4-3	TRBJ2-4	few	TGCGCCAGCAGCCATGCTTTAGCGGACAGAGCCAAAAACATTCAGTACTTC	CASSHALADRAKNIQYF
.	TRBV11-2	TRBJ2-3	.	TGTGCCAGCAGCTTAGTACTAGCTTCAGATACGCAGTATTTT	CASSLVLASDTQYF
TRBD2	TRBV7-2	TRBJ2-3	.	TGTGCCAGCAGCTTCCCGACTAGCGGGAGGCGCACAGATACGCAGTATTTT	CASSFPTSGRRTDTQYF
.	TRBV7-2	TRBJ1-2	many	TGTGCCAGCAGCTCCAGCAGGGGTGGCTACACCTTC	CASSSSRGGYTF
.	TRBV28	TRBJ1-1	few	TGTGCCAGCAGTTTCCCTCCACATACAGGGAGAGACACTGAAGCTTTCTTT	CASSFPPHTGRDTEAFF
.	TRBV4-1	TRBJ2-2	once	TGTGCCAGCAGCCAAGAACTTAAATACACCGGGGAGCTGTTTTTT	CASSQELKYTGELFF
.	TRBV7-2	TRBJ1-5	few	TGTGCCAGCAGCTCCTTTGGGTGGGACACCCAGCATTTT	CASSSFGWDTQHF
TRBD2	TRBV12-3/TRBV12-4	TRBJ2-1	few	TGTGCCAGCAAGCGGACTAGCGGGAGCAATGAGCAGTTCTTC	CASKRTSGSNEQFF
.	TRBV7-2	TRBJ1-3	many	TGTGCCAGCAGCCAATCTCAGGGAAACACCATATATTTT	CASSQSQGNTIYF
TRBD1	TRBV6-5	TRBJ2-7	once	TGTGCCAGCAGTAAGACAGGGATCGCCTACGAGCAGTACTTC	CASSKTGIAYEQYF
TRBD2	TRBV7-6	TRBJ2-1	many	TGTGCCAGCAGCTTGGGACTAGCGGGAGGGTACAATGAGCAGTTCTTC	CASSLGLAGGYNEQFF
TRBD2	TRBV6-8	TRBJ2-5	.	TGTGCCGGCGGGAGGGCCGGAGAGACCCAGTACTTC	CAGGRAGETQYF
.	TRBV7-2	TRBJ2-2	many	TGTGCCAGCAGCTGGGGGCCCTCGGGCGGGGAGCTGTTTTTT	CASSWGPSGGELFF
.	TRBV7-8	TRBJ2-5	.	TGTGCCAGCAGCTCAGGGGTGGTAACAGGACCCCAAGAGACCCAGTACTTC	CASSSGVVTGPQETQYF
.	TRBV28	TRBJ2-3	.	TGTGCCAGCAGTTTCCTCGGACTCGATACGCAGTATTTT	CASSFLGLDTQYF
.	TRBV12-3/TRBV12-4	TRBJ2-5	.	TGTGCCAGCAGTTTAACCCGGCAAGAGACCCAGTACTTC	CASSLTRQETQYF
TRBD2	TRBV7-3	TRBJ2-7	few	TGTGCCAGCAGTCACCTGAGAGGGACTAGCTCCTACGAGCAGTACTTC	CASSHLRGTSSYEQYF
TRBD1	TRBV5-1	TRBJ2-1	.	TGCGCCAGCAGCTTGGATTTAATGAGACAGGGTAGAAATGAGCAGTTCTTC	CASSLDLMRQGRNEQFF
TRBD1	TRBV11-3	TRBJ1-1	.	TGTGCCAGCAGGGGGACAGGGGACACTGAAGCTTTCTTT	CASRGTGDTEAFF
.	TRBV20-1	TRBJ2-1	.	TGCAGTGCTACGGGACCCCGGGCATTCGCTGAGCAGTTCTTC	CSATGPRAFAEQFF
.	TRBV25-1	TRBJ2-7	.	TGTGCCAGCAGTGACCCCAGAGGGGGACACCAACTAGCGGAGCAGTACTTC	CASSDPRGGHQLAEQYF
TRBD1	TRBV5-1	TRBJ2-7	.	TGCGCCAGCCACCCAGGACCCCGGCAGGGGGCGAATGAGCAGTACTTC	CASHPGPRQGANEQYF
.	TRBV5-4	TRBJ1-1	.	TGTGCCAGCAGCTTGGCCTGGCAGTCTGAAGCTTTCTTT	CASSLAWQSEAFF
TRBD2	TRBV4-1	TRBJ2-2	.	TGCGCCAGCAGAAGCGGGGGGGCGGGGACCGGGGAGCTGTTTTTT	CASRSGGAGTGELFF
TRBD2	TRBV12-5	TRBJ2-7	.	TGTGCTAGTGGTTTGTATACGGGGGGGGGGGGCTACGAGCAGTACTTC	CASGLYTGGGGYEQYF
TRBD1	TRBV12-3/TRBV12-4	TRBJ1-5	.	TGTGCCAGCACCTCGGGACAGACCAATCAGCCCCAGCATTTT	CASTSGQTNQPQHF
.	TRBV6-1	TRBJ1-1	.	TGTGCCAGCAGTGAAGTCGCAGGGGCTGAAGCTTTCTTT	CASSEVAGAEAFF